Listed below are T cell receptor beta chains from one sample, sequenced in a study of OX40 agonist ivuxolimab in advanced cancers. The method was immunoSEQ multiplex PCR; TCRdb's version includes in-frame clones alone and lacks a portion of them. The top ten hold about 0.53% of the sample, which has tens of thousands of clones, around 89% seen once. Sequences were derived from CD4+ or CD8+ T cells sorted from blood, sampled in a trial of the OX40 agonist ivuxolimab. These receptors originate from an adult with an advanced solid tumor such as melanoma, head and neck, liver or kidney cancer. The CDR3 runs from the conserved cysteine through the conserved F or W. The D gene is left open where the match is weak. Expanded clones are given a class, and other clones once, few, many or no size at all.

size,J,D,V,DNA,CDR3
-,TRBJ1-1,-,TRBV6-5,TGTGCCAGCAGTATGAACACTGAAGCTTTCTTT,CASSMNTEAFF
-,TRBJ2-3,-,TRBV6-4,TGTGCCAGCAGTGACTCTGTAGGGGATAGCACAGATACGCAGTATTTT,CASSDSVGDSTDTQYF
-,TRBJ2-2,-,TRBV2,TGTGCCAGCAGTACAACTAGCACCGGGGAGCTGTTTTTT,CASSTTSTGELFF
once,TRBJ1-4,-,TRBV5-4,TGTGCCAGCAGCTTGGCGGGAGAGTTTAATGAAAAACTGTTTTTT,CASSLAGEFNEKLFF
-,TRBJ2-1,-,TRBV5-1,TGCGCCAGCAGCTTAGGCGGGTTCTCCTACAATGAGCAGTTCTTC,CASSLGGFSYNEQFF
-,TRBJ2-2,TRBD1,TRBV6-1,TGTGCCAGCGGGACAGGGCCCGGGGGGGAGCTGTTTTTT,CASGTGPGGELFF
once,TRBJ2-1,TRBD2,TRBV7-8,TGTGCCAGCAGCTTACTTCGTGCTAGCGGGACCACCTACAATGAGCAGTTCTTC,CASSLLRASGTTYNEQFF
-,TRBJ2-1,-,TRBV7-2,TGTGCCAGCAGCTCAGGGCCTAGCACCCTTAATGAGCAGTTCTTC,CASSSGPSTLNEQFF
-,TRBJ2-4,-,TRBV20-1,TGCAGTGCTACCACAGGGAACATTCAGTACTTC,CSATTGNIQYF
-,TRBJ2-1,TRBD2,TRBV5-4,TGTGCCAGCAGCCCGGGAGGGACTAGCGGTCTCAATGAGCAGTTCTTC,CASSPGGTSGLNEQFF
-,TRBJ1-2,-,TRBV7-9,TGTGCCAGCAGCTTAGAAGGGTATGGCTACACCTTC,CASSLEGYGYTF
-,TRBJ2-3,TRBD2,TRBV9,TGTGCCAGCAGCGTAGGGGCGGGAGGGGCAGATACGCAGTATTTT,CASSVGAGGADTQYF
-,TRBJ2-1,TRBD2,TRBV6-4,TGTGCCAGCAGTCGCGGGGGGGGCTCCTACAATGAGCAGTTCTTC,CASSRGGGSYNEQFF
-,TRBJ2-1,TRBD2,TRBV19,TGTGCCAGTAGGCAAACTAGCGGGAGTACGTCCTACAATGAGCAGTTCTTC,CASRQTSGSTSYNEQFF
-,TRBJ1-1,-,TRBV6-5,TGTGCCAGCAGTTACTCCCATTCCCTCATGAACACTGAAGCTTTCTTT,CASSYSHSLMNTEAFF
-,TRBJ1-2,-,TRBV30,TGTGCCTGGAGTGGGAGTAGTAGGATCGGCTACACCTTC,CAWSGSSRIGYTF
-,TRBJ2-2,-,TRBV6-4,TGTGCCAGCAGTGAGGTCAGCTTCACCGGGGAGCTGTTTTTT,CASSEVSFTGELFF
-,TRBJ2-2,TRBD2,TRBV19,TGTGCCAGTAGCTCCGGGACTAGCGGGAGGCCCGGGACCGGGGAGCTGTTTTTT,CASSSGTSGRPGTGELFF
-,TRBJ2-3,-,TRBV7-2,TGTGCCAGCAGCTCTCAGGCTTCTAGCACAGATACGCAGTATTTT,CASSSQASSTDTQYF
few,TRBJ2-7,-,TRBV27,TGTGCCAGCAGTCCCGGACTCAGAACGGGCTACGAGCAGTACTTC,CASSPGLRTGYEQYF
-,TRBJ2-1,-,TRBV30,TGTGCCTGGAGTGCCCTAGCGTCCTGGGTGTTCTTC,CAWSALASWVFF
-,TRBJ2-2,TRBD1,TRBV29-1,TGCAGCGTTGTGGGCCAGGGGGCCGTCGGGGAGCTGTTTTTT,CSVVGQGAVGELFF
-,TRBJ2-3,TRBD1,TRBV10-3,TGTGCCATCAGTGGATTAGACAGGGGCTCAACAGATACGCAGTATTTT,CAISGLDRGSTDTQYF
-,TRBJ2-7,TRBD1,TRBV5-1,TGCGCCAGCAGCATCGGGGACAGGCTCATGGTCCACGAGCAGTACTTC,CASSIGDRLMVHEQYF
-,TRBJ2-7,TRBD2,TRBV5-1,TGCGCCAGCAGTCTCAGACTAGCGGGGAACGAGCAGTACTTC,CASSLRLAGNEQYF
once,TRBJ2-5,-,TRBV7-9,TGTGCCAGCAGCTTCCGACGTGGACTACTCCAAGAGACCCAGTACTTC,CASSFRRGLLQETQYF
-,TRBJ1-4,TRBD1,TRBV6-5,TGTGCCAGCAGTTACGGGACAGGGGATGAAAAACTGTTTTTT,CASSYGTGDEKLFF
once,TRBJ2-7,-,TRBV5-1,TGCGCCAGCAGCCCGACAGGTAGCATCTCCTACGAGCAGTACTTC,CASSPTGSISYEQYF
-,TRBJ2-1,TRBD2,TRBV11-2,TGTGCCAGCAGCTTCTTGGGCGGGGGGGCCTGGAGGGACAATGAGCAGTTCTTC,CASSFLGGGAWRDNEQFF
-,TRBJ2-1,-,TRBV2,TGTGCCAGCAGATCCCAACCCACCGGTGAGCAGTTCTTC,CASRSQPTGEQFF
once,TRBJ2-5,TRBD2,TRBV2,TGTGCCAGCAGTGAGTTGACTAGCGGGGAGACCCAGTACTTC,CASSELTSGETQYF
once,TRBJ1-1,-,TRBV11-3,TGTGCCAGCAGCTTAGAACAGTCCCCTTCTGAAGCTTTCTTT,CASSLEQSPSEAFF
few,TRBJ2-7,-,TRBV2,TGTGCCAGCAGCTCCGGGGCTCGGGATCCTGACTTC,CASSSGARDPDF
once,TRBJ2-1,-,TRBV5-1,TGCGCCAGCAGCTTGGCCGCTGAGCAGTTCTTC,CASSLAAEQFF
-,TRBJ2-7,-,TRBV2,TGTGCCAGCAGCTTCGGACTACCCGGAGTGAACGAGCAGTACTTC,CASSFGLPGVNEQYF
once,TRBJ2-7,TRBD1,TRBV29-1,TGCAGCGTCGAAAACTACAGGACAGGGGGCCCCTACGAGCAGTACTTC,CSVENYRTGGPYEQYF
-,TRBJ1-1,-,TRBV6-6,TGTGCCAGCAGTTATATCGGTGGCGGCAACACTGAAGCTTTCTTT,CASSYIGGGNTEAFF
-,TRBJ1-4,-,TRBV9,TGTGCCAGCAGCGTAGGTACTAATGAAAAACTGTTTTTT,CASSVGTNEKLFF
-,TRBJ2-7,TRBD2,TRBV2,TGTGCCAGCATAGCGGGAGGTCCCTACGAGCAGTACTTC,CASIAGGPYEQYF
-,TRBJ2-2,TRBD2,TRBV7-8,TGTGCCAGCAGCTTATTAACTAGCGGGGCCGGGGAGCTGTTTTTT,CASSLLTSGAGELFF
-,TRBJ2-1,-,TRBV4-1,TGCGCCAGCAGCCTAGTCATGGTAGCCTACAATGAGCAGTTCTTC,CASSLVMVAYNEQFF
-,TRBJ2-5,-,TRBV20-1,TGCAGCCCTCTCAGGGGAGAGACCCAGTACTTC,CSPLRGETQYF
-,TRBJ1-2,-,TRBV5-6,TGTGCCAGCAGCTTGGGATGGGGGGTTGGCTACACCTTC,CASSLGWGVGYTF
-,TRBJ2-3,-,TRBV5-1,TGCGCCAGCAGTTCGGGACCAACCCTGATGAATACGCAGTATTTT,CASSSGPTLMNTQYF
-,TRBJ1-3,-,TRBV4-1,TGCGCCAGCAGCCAAGAAGAACGAAACACCATATATTTT,CASSQEERNTIYF
-,TRBJ2-1,-,TRBV5-6,TGTGCCAGCAGGAAGACAACATACAATGAGCAGTTCTTC,CASRKTTYNEQFF
-,TRBJ1-4,-,TRBV19,TGTGCCAGTAGTATCCGGGCCATCAATGAAAAACTGTTTTTT,CASSIRAINEKLFF
-,TRBJ1-2,-,TRBV5-1,TGCGCCAGCAGGCCACAGGGCAACTATGGCTACACCTTC,CASRPQGNYGYTF
-,TRBJ2-1,-,TRBV5-1,TGCGCCAGCAGGGAGAGGATTGGCCTACCGAACAATGAGCAGTTCTTC,CASRERIGLPNNEQFF
-,TRBJ2-3,TRBD1,TRBV5-1,TGCGCCAGCAGCCCCCCCGGACAGGGTCTGACAGATACGCAGTATTTT,CASSPPGQGLTDTQYF
-,TRBJ2-1,-,TRBV7-2,TGTGCCAGCAGCTTAGTGGGGACAACCTACAATGAGCAGTTCTTC,CASSLVGTTYNEQFF
few,TRBJ2-1,-,TRBV2,TGTGCCAGCAGTGACCAGACCAATGAGCAGTTCTTC,CASSDQTNEQFF
-,TRBJ2-7,-,TRBV9,TGTGCCAGCAGCCCGGACGCCTCCTACGAGCAGTACTTC,CASSPDASYEQYF